This is a list of T cell receptor beta chains from one sample in a study of T-cell reconstitution after alpha-beta-depleted transplantation in children. TCRdb re-derived calls from the PCR reads in MiXCR, one entry per CDR3 protein. The data show about 340,000 distinct CDR3 sequences, 15% to 20% seen once. The sample in question was PBMCs, mostly from graft donor cells, obtained 360 days after TCRalphabeta/CD19-depleted stem cell transplant. The receptor source for this set is a male patient aged 2-9 years who had a stem cell transplant for acute lymphoblastic leukemia, so the T cells may come from the graft donor. Both conserved end residues are part of each CDR3. Each record gives: V gene, clone size, D gene, J gene, CDR3 DNA, CDR3 protein. The D gene is left open where the match is weak. Not every row has a clone size; where given, it reads once, few, many or a size class.

TRBV28,NA,TRBD2,TRBJ2-1,TGTGCCAGCAGTTCCCCGGCGTTCGGGCGGGAGTCCTACAATGAGCAGTTCTTC,CASSSPAFGRESYNEQFF
TRBV6-2/TRBV6-3,NA,TRBD1,TRBJ1-2,TGTGCCAGCATCACTCCCGGACAGGGGTTCACCTTC,CASITPGQGFTF
TRBV4-2,few,NA,TRBJ2-3,TGTGCCAGCAGCCAAGAAGAAGGGGAGCAGTATTTT,CASSQEEGEQYF
TRBV15,NA,NA,TRBJ2-5,TGTGCCACCAGCCGTGGACAGATTCTGGAGACCCAGTACTTC,CATSRGQILETQYF
TRBV5-5,NA,NA,TRBJ1-5,TGTGCCAGCAGCTTGGGGGACGCGGGGTCTCAGCCCCAGCATTTT,CASSLGDAGSQPQHF
TRBV20-1,NA,NA,TRBJ2-5,TGCAGTGCTAGGACTTCCCAAGAGACCCAGTACTTC,CSARTSQETQYF
TRBV5-4,few,TRBD2,TRBJ2-7,TGTGCCAGCAGCATTGGACTAGCGGGACACTACGAGCAGTACTTC,CASSIGLAGHYEQYF
TRBV12-3/TRBV12-4,NA,NA,TRBJ1-6,TGTGCCAGCAGTTTAGGAACTACAGGGAGAGGCTCACCCCTCCACTTT,CASSLGTTGRGSPLHF
TRBV28,NA,NA,TRBJ2-2,TGTGCCAGCAGTCTTATCCCGGCGAACACCGGGGAGCTGTTTTTT,CASSLIPANTGELFF
TRBV21-1,few,NA,TRBJ2-7,TGTGCCAGCAGCCCACAGGGGACTTCCTACGAGCAGTACTTC,CASSPQGTSYEQYF
TRBV4-3,many,NA,TRBJ2-2,TGCGCCAGCAGCCAAGTTCAGGGCGTCAGCGGGGAGCTGTTTTTT,CASSQVQGVSGELFF
TRBV5-1,few,NA,TRBJ2-1,TGCGCCAGCAGCTCGACAGCTCCCTCCTTTGAGCAGTTCTTC,CASSSTAPSFEQFF
TRBV5-5,NA,NA,TRBJ2-2,TGTGCCAGCTGGAGCTTGGACGAGGAGCTGTTTTTT,CASWSLDEELFF
TRBV28,few,NA,TRBJ2-5,TGTGCCAGCAGTCTAAAGCGGGCCTCGGGGGAAGAGACCCAGTACTTC,CASSLKRASGEETQYF
TRBV20-1,NA,NA,TRBJ2-7,TGCAGTTGTAGCCAGGCCCCGGGGAACCAGTACGAGCAGTACTTC,CSCSQAPGNQYEQYF
TRBV3-1,few,NA,TRBJ2-6,TGTGCCAGCAGCCCTGGTGCGGGTCGGTTAGGCTCTGGGGCCAACGTCCTGACTTTC,CASSPGAGRLGSGANVLTF
TRBV5-1,few,TRBD2,TRBJ2-1,TGCGCCAGCAGCTCCGGGACTAGCGCCAATGAGCAGTTCTTC,CASSSGTSANEQFF
TRBV4-2,NA,TRBD2,TRBJ2-7,TGTGCCAGCAGCCCTGGGCCCAGCGGGGCGACCTACGAGCAGTACTTC,CASSPGPSGATYEQYF
TRBV7-2,NA,NA,TRBJ1-5,TGTGCCAGCAGCCTCATTCGAGCAGGGTGGCCCCAGCATTTT,CASSLIRAGWPQHF
TRBV20-1,NA,NA,TRBJ2-1,TGCAGTGCTAGGACTGGACTTTACAATGAGCAGTTCTTC,CSARTGLYNEQFF
TRBV27,NA,NA,TRBJ2-6,TGTGCCAGCAGTTTCCTTCCGGGGACCCCCTCACCTGGGGCCAACGTCCTGACTTTC,CASSFLPGTPSPGANVLTF
TRBV12-3/TRBV12-4,few,NA,TRBJ1-5,TGTGCCAGCACCTTATACGGCCAGCCCCAGCATTTT,CASTLYGQPQHF
TRBV4-1,many,NA,TRBJ2-7,TGCGCCAGCAGCCAACCCCGGGCCGACGAGCAGTACTTC,CASSQPRADEQYF
TRBV27,NA,NA,TRBJ1-1,TGTGCCAGCAGTTCCCGGGGGGTGAACACTGAAGCTTTCTTT,CASSSRGVNTEAFF
TRBV29-1,few,NA,TRBJ1-4,TGCAGCGTTGTCCCTACAACTAATGAAAAACTGTTTTTT,CSVVPTTNEKLFF
TRBV29-1,NA,TRBD1,TRBJ2-7,TGCAGCGTTGAAGCACGGACAGGCGTTGCGCCCTACGAGCAGTACTTC,CSVEARTGVAPYEQYF
TRBV7-9,many,NA,TRBJ2-2,TGTGCCAGCACACCAAGTCGGGCGACCGGGGAGCTGTTTTTT,CASTPSRATGELFF
TRBV7-9,NA,NA,TRBJ2-2,TGTGCCAGCAGCTTGACCCTAGGGGAGCTGTTTTTT,CASSLTLGELFF
TRBV30,few,NA,TRBJ2-1,TGTGCCTGGAGTGTATGGGACAACAATGAGCAGTTCTTC,CAWSVWDNNEQFF
TRBV10-3,NA,TRBD1,TRBJ2-3,TGTGCCATCAGTGAGCCTGCAGGGGGAAGCACAGATACGCAGTATTTT,CAISEPAGGSTDTQYF
TRBV12-3/TRBV12-4,many,NA,TRBJ1-5,TGTGCCAGCAGAATAGGGGTGCTCGGGAATCAGCCCCAGCATTTT,CASRIGVLGNQPQHF
TRBV10-3,NA,TRBD2,TRBJ2-1,TGTGCCATCAACGCGGGAGACCACTACAATGAGCAGTTCTTC,CAINAGDHYNEQFF
TRBV5-1,NA,NA,TRBJ2-2,TGCGCCAGCAGCCCGGGGGATAGCGACACCGGGGGGCTGTTTTTT,CASSPGDSDTGGLFF
TRBV4-3,NA,TRBD2,TRBJ2-3,TGCGCCAGCAGCCAAGATGGCGGGAGGGTTGGGGCAGATACGCAGTATTTT,CASSQDGGRVGADTQYF
TRBV4-2,many,TRBD2,TRBJ2-7,TGTGCCAGCAGCCAAGATTGGGCGGGGGCCTACGAGCAGTACTTC,CASSQDWAGAYEQYF
TRBV29-1,NA,TRBD1,TRBJ1-1,TGCAGCGTTGTTAAGGGGGCGAACACTGAAGCTTTCTTT,CSVVKGANTEAFF
TRBV5-1,NA,TRBD2,TRBJ2-7,TGCGCCAGCAGCTGGTGGGCGGGAGGCTACGAGCAGTACTTC,CASSWWAGGYEQYF
TRBV20-1,few,NA,TRBJ1-4,TGCAGTGCTCAGGGGAATGAAAAACTGTTTTTT,CSAQGNEKLFF
TRBV20-1,NA,TRBD1,TRBJ1-2,TGCAGTGCTAGGGAGCAGGGGGCAGGTGGCTACACCTTC,CSAREQGAGGYTF
TRBV9,NA,NA,TRBJ2-3,TGTGCCAGCAGCGAGGTCTCCCGGTGGGCCGGTACGCAGTATTTT,CASSEVSRWAGTQYF
TRBV28,NA,NA,TRBJ2-7,TGTGCCAGCAGTCCCCGGGAGTTTGGCTACTCCTACGAGCAGTACTTC,CASSPREFGYSYEQYF
TRBV4-1,NA,TRBD2,TRBJ2-1,TGCGCCAGCAGCCTTAGTAATCGGCGGTTTAGCGGGCCCCTTTACAATGAGCAGTTCTTC,CASSLSNRRFSGPLYNEQFF
TRBV7-9,few,NA,TRBJ2-5,TGTGCCAGTACAAATCCGGGCCGCCAAGAGACCCAGTACTTC,CASTNPGRQETQYF
TRBV28,NA,TRBD2,TRBJ2-3,TGTGCCAGCAGTTTATGGGGGGGGGATACGCAGTATTTT,CASSLWGGDTQYF
TRBV2,NA,TRBD2,TRBJ2-1,TGTGCCAGCAGTGACCCGGGGACTAGCGGGAGCCTGAGGTACAATGAGCAGTTCTTC,CASSDPGTSGSLRYNEQFF
TRBV2,many,NA,TRBJ2-1,TGTGCCAGCAGTGAAATGGCAGGCCATGAGCAGTTCTTC,CASSEMAGHEQFF
TRBV12-3/TRBV12-4,many,NA,TRBJ2-7,TGTGCCAGCAGTTTCGGGGCGCCCGGCGAGCAGTACTTC,CASSFGAPGEQYF
TRBV28,many,TRBD2,TRBJ2-1,TGTGCCAGCAGTTTACCACTGACTAGCGGGGGCCCCTCCTACAATGAGCAGTTCTTC,CASSLPLTSGGPSYNEQFF
TRBV5-1,NA,TRBD1,TRBJ1-5,TGCGCCAGCAGCTCCACAGGGGGCGGCCAGCCCCAGCATTTT,CASSSTGGGQPQHF
TRBV7-9,many,NA,TRBJ1-3,TGTGCCAGCAGCAGAGACCTCTCTGGAAACACCATATATTTT,CASSRDLSGNTIYF
TRBV18,few,NA,TRBJ1-4,TGTGCCAGCTCACGGATGAGGGGTGGCGAAAAACTGTTTTTT,CASSRMRGGEKLFF
TRBV20-1,NA,NA,TRBJ2-4,TGCAGTGCTAGAGCTACCACAGGGAAAAACATTCAGTACTTC,CSARATTGKNIQYF
TRBV18,NA,NA,TRBJ2-1,TGTGCCAGCTCACCACTGGGGGGTGGTAGCTCCTACAATGAGCAGTTCTTC,CASSPLGGGSSYNEQFF
TRBV20-1,few,NA,TRBJ2-7,TGCAGTGCTAGATCCCCTGACAGTTACGAGCAGTACTTC,CSARSPDSYEQYF
TRBV5-1,few,NA,TRBJ2-6,TGCGCCAGCAGCTTGGAACAGTTGAGCTCTGGGGCCAACGTCCTGACTTTC,CASSLEQLSSGANVLTF
TRBV7-2,NA,NA,TRBJ2-3,TGTGCCAGCAGCTTTAGTTCAGATACGCAGTATTTT,CASSFSSDTQYF